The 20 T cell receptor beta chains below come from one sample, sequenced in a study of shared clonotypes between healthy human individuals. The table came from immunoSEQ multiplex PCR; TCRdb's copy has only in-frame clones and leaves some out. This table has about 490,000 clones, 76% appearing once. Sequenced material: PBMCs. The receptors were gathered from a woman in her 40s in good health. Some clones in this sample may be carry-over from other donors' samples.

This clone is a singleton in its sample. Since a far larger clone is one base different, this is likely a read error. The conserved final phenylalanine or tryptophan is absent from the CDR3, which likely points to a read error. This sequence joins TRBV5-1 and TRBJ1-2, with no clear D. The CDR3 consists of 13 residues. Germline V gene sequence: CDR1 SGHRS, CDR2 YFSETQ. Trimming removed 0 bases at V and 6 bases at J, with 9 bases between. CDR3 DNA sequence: TGCGCCAGCAGCTTGGCGTCAGAAGATGGCTACACCCTC. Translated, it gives CASSLASEDGYTL.

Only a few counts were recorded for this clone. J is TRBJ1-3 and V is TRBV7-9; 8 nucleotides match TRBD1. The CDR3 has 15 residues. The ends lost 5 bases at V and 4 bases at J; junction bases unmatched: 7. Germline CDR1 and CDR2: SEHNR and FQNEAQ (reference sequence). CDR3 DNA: TGTGCCAGCAGCCCAGGGACAGGTGGGGGAAACACCATATATTTT. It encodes CASSPGTGGGNTIYF.

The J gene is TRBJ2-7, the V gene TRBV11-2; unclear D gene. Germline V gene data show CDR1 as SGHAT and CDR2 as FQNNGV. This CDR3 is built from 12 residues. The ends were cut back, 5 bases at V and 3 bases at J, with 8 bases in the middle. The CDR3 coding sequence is TGTGCCAGCAGCCAAGGCCGCTACGAGCAGTACTTC. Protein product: CASSQGRYEQYF.

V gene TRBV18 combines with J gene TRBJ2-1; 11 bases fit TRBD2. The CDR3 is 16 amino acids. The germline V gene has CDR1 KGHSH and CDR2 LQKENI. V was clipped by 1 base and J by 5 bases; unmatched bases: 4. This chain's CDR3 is CASSPLTSGTHNEQFF. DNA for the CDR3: TGTGCCAGCTCACCACTGACTAGCGGGACCCACAATGAGCAGTTCTTC.

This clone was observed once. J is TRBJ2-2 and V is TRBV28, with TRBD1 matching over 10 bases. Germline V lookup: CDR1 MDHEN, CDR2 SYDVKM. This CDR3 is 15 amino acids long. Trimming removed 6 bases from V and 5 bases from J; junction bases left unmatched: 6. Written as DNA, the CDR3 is TGTGCCAGCAGCCCGGGACAGGGGCTTACCGGGGAGCTGTTTTTT. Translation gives CASSPGQGLTGELFF.

The CDR3 coding sequence is TGTGCCAGCAGCCGGAATGAGGTAGAGACCCAGTACTTC. It is translated as CASSRNEVETQYF. The rearrangement uses TRBV6-5 and TRBJ2-5, with no clear D. The CDR3 runs to 13 residues. Trimming cost V 6 bases and J 4 bases, with 12 bases left between them. The germline CDR1 and CDR2 sequences are MNHEY and SVGAGI.

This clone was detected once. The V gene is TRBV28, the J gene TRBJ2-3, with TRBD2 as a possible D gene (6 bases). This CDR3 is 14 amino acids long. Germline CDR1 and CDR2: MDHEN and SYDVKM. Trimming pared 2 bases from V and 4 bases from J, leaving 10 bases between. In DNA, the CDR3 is TGTGCCAGCAGTTTAGGCGGGAACTCAGATACGCAGTATTTT. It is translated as CASSLGGNSDTQYF. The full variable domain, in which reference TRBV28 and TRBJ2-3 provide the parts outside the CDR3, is DVKVTQSSRYLVKRTGEKVFLECVQDMDHENMFWYRQDPGLGLRLIYFSYDVKMKEKGDIPEGYSVSREKKERFSLILESASTNQTSMYLCASSLGGNSDTQYFGPGTRLTVL.

The CDR3 region is CASSIDGGSGRNEQFF. The CDR3 DNA sequence: TGTGCCAGTAGTATAGATGGGGGTAGCGGGAGGAATGAGCAGTTCTTC. The rearrangement joins TRBV19 to TRBJ2-1; 10 bases map to TRBD2. Trimming took 0 bases from V and 7 from J; bases not matched to a gene: 6. CDR3 length: 16 amino acids. CDR1 LNHDA and CDR2 SQIVND come from the germline V gene (reference sequence).

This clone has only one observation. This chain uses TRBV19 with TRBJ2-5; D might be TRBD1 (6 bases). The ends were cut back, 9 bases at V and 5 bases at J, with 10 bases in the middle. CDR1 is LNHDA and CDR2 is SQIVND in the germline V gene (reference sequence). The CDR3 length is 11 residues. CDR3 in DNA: TGTGCCAGCAGGGGTTTGGAGACCCAGTACTTC. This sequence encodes CASRGLETQYF.

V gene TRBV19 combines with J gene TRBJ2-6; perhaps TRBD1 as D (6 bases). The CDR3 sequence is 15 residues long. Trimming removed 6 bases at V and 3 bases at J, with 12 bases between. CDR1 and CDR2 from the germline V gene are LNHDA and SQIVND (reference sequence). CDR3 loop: CASRWDIGGANVLTF. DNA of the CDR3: TGTGCCAGTAGGTGGGACATTGGTGGGGCCAACGTCCTGACTTTC.

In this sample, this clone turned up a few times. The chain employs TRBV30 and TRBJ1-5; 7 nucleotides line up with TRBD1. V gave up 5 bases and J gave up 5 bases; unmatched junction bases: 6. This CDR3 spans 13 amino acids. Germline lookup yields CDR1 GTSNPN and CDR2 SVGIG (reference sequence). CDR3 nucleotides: TGTGCCTGGGGACAGGTCCTAGATCAGCCCCAGCATTTT. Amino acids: CAWGQVLDQPQHF.

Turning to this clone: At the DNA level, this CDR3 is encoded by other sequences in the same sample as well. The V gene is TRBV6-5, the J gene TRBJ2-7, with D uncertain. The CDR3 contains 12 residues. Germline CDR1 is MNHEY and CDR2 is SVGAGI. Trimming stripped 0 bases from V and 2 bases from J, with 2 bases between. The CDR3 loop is CASSYSPYEQYF. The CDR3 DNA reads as TGTGCCAGCAGTTACTCACCCTACGAGCAGTACTTC.

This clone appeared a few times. The DNA of the CDR3 is TGTGCCAGCAGTCCCCAACTAGCGGGAGTCGGCAATGAGCAGTTCTTC. Translated, it gives CASSPQLAGVGNEQFF. This chain uses TRBV27 with TRBJ2-1; 11 nucleotides agree with TRBD2. Germline CDR1 reads MNHEY; CDR2 reads SMNVEV (reference sequence). J was trimmed by 6 bases and V by 5 bases; bases with no gene match: 9. The CDR3 contains 16 residues.

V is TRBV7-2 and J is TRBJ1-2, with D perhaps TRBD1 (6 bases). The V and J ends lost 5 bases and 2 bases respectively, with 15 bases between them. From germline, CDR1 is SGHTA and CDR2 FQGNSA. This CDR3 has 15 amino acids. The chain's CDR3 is CASSPGGGSNYGYTF. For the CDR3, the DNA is TGTGCCAGCAGCCCGGGAGGGGGGTCGAACTATGGCTACACCTTC.

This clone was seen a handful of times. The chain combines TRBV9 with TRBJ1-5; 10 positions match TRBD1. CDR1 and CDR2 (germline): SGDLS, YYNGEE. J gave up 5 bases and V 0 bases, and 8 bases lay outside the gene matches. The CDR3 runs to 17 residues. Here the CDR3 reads CASSVEDRGRGDQPQHF. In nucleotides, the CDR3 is TGTGCCAGCAGCGTAGAAGACAGGGGGCGCGGGGATCAGCCCCAGCATTTT. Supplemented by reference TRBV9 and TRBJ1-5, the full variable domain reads DSGVTQTPKHLITATGQRVTLRCSPRSGDLSVYWYQQSLDQGLQFLIQYYNGEERAKGNILERFSAQQFPDLHSELNLSSLELGDSALYFCASSVEDRGRGDQPQHFGDGTRLSIL.

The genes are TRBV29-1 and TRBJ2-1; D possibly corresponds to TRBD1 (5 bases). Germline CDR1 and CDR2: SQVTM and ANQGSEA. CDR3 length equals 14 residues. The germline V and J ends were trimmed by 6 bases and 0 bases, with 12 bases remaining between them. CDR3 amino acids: CSVQGQDSYNEQFF. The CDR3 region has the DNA TGCAGCGTCCAAGGACAAGACTCCTACAATGAGCAGTTCTTC.

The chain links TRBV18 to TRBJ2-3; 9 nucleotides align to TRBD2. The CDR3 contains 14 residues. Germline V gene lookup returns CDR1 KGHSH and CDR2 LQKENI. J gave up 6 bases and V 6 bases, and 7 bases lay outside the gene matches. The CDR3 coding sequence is TGTGCCAGCTCGACTAGCGGAGGATTTGATACGCAGTATTTT. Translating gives CASSTSGGFDTQYF. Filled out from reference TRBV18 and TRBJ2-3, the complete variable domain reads NAGVMQNPRHLVRRRGQEARLRCSPMKGHSHVYWYRQLPEEGLKFMVYLQKENIIDESGMPKERFSAEFPKEGPSILRIQQVVRGDSAAYFCASSTSGGFDTQYFGPGTRLTVL.

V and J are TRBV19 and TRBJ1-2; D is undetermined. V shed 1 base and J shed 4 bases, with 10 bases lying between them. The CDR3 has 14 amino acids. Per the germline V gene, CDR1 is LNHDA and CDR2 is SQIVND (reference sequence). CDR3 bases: TGTGCCAGTAGTATAGGAAACGGCTTCTATGGCTACACCTTC. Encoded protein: CASSIGNGFYGYTF.

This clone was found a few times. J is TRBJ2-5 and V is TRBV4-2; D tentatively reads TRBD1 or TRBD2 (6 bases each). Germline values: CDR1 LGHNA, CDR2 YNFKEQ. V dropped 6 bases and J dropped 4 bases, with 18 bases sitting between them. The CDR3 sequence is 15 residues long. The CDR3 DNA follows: TGTGCCAGCAGACTAACAGGGAGAGCGGGAGAGACCCAGTACTTC. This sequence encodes CASRLTGRAGETQYF.

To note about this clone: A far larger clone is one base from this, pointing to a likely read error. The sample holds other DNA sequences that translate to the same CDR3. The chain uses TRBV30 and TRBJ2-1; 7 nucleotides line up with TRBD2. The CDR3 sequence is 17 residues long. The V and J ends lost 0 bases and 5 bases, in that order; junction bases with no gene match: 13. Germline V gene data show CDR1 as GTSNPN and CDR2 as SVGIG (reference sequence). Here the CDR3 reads CAWSVSPGGLADNEQFF. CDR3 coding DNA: TGTGCCTGGAGTGTTTCCCCGGGGGGACTTGCGGACAATGAGCAGTTCTTC.